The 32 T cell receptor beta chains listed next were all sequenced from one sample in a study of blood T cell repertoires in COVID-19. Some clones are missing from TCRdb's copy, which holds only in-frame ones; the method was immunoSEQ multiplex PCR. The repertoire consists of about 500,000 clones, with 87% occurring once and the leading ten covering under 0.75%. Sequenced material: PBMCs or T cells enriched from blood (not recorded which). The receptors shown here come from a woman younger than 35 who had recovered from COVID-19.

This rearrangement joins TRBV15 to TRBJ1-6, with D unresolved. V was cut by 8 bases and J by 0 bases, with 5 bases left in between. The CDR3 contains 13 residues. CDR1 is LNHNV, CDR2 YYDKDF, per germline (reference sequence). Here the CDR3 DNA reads TGTGCCACCTCGAGCTCCTATAATTCACCCCTCCACTTT. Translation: CATSSSYNSPLHF.

The CDR3 DNA reads TGTGCCAGCTTGCGACAGGGAACGTCGACCGGGGCCAACGTCCTGACTTTC. This gives the protein CASLRQGTSTGANVLTF. The rearrangement uses TRBV13 and TRBJ2-6; 7 bases map to TRBD1. There are 17 residues in the CDR3. Trimming cost V 8 bases and J 4 bases; bases outside gene matches: 14. Per germline, CDR1 PRHDT and CDR2 FYEKMQ (reference sequence).

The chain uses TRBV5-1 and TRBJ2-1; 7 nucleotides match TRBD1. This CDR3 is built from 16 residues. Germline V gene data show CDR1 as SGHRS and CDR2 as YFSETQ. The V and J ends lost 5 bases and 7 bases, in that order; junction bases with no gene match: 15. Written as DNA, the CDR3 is TGCGCCAGCAGACCCGTTTTAGGGGGCGAACGGAATGAGCAGTTCTTC. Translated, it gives CASRPVLGGERNEQFF.

The CDR3: CASSTTPQQGLTFF. The CDR3, as DNA: TGTGCCAGCAGCACCACGCCTCAACAGGGGTTAACTTTCTTT. The V gene is TRBV7-2, the J gene TRBJ1-1, with 7 bases lining up with TRBD1. The CDR3 totals 14 residues. The germline V gene encodes CDR1 SGHTA and CDR2 FQGNSA. The ends lost 5 bases at V and 12 bases at J; junction bases unmatched: 15.

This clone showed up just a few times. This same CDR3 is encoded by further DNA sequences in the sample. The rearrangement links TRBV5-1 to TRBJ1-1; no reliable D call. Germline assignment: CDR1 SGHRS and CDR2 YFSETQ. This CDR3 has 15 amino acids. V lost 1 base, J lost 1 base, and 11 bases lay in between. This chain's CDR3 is CASSLNPGQNTEAFF. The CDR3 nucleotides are TGCGCCAGCAGCTTGAATCCGGGTCAGAACACTGAAGCTTTCTTT. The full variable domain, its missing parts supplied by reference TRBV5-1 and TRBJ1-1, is KAGVTQTPRYLIKTRGQQVTLSCSPISGHRSVSWYQQTPGQGLQFLFEYFSETQRNKGNFPGRFSGRQFSNSRSEMNVSTLELGDSALYLCASSLNPGQNTEAFFGQGTRLTVV.

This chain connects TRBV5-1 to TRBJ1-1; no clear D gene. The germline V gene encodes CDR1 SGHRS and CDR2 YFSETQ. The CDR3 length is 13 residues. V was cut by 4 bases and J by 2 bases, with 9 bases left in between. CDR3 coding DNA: TGCGCCAGCAGCGAGCCTGGTAACACTGAAGCTTTCTTT. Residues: CASSEPGNTEAFF.

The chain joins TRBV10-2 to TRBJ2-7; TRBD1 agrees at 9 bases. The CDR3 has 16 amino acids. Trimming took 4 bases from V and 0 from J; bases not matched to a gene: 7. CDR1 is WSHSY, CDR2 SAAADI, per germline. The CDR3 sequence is CASSGNRDRDSYEQYF. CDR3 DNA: TGCGCCAGCAGTGGTAACCGGGACAGGGACTCCTACGAGCAGTACTTC.

DNA of the CDR3: TGTGCCACCAGTGATCAGGACAGGAACACTGAAGCTTTCTTT. Translation: CATSDQDRNTEAFF. This chain joins TRBV24-1 and TRBJ1-1; TRBD1 might be the D (6 bases). The CDR3 runs to 14 residues. V lost 3 bases, J lost 1 base, and 8 bases lay in between. Per the germline V gene, CDR1 is KGHDR and CDR2 is SFDVKD.

CDR3: CASPLRNTIYF. As DNA, the CDR3 is TGCGCCAGCCCCCTTAGAAACACCATATATTTT. The chain recombines TRBV23-1 with TRBJ1-3; D is unresolved. TRBV23-1 is flagged as an ORF with uncertain function. The CDR3 sequence is 11 residues long. Trimming removed 8 bases at V and 5 bases at J, with 7 bases between.

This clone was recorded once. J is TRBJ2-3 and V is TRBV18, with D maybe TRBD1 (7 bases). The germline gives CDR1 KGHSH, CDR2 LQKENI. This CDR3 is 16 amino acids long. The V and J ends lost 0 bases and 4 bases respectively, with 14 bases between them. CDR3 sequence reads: CASSPPAGGISDTQYF. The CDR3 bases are TGTGCCAGCTCACCACCCGCAGGGGGGATATCAGATACGCAGTATTTT.

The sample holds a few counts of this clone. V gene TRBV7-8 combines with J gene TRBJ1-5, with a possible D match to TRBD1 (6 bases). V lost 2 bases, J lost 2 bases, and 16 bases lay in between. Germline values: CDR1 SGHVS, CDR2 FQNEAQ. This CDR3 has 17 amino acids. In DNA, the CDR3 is TGTGCCAGCAGCTTATTGATGATAGGGGGAGGCAATCAGCCCCAGCATTTT. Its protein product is CASSLLMIGGGNQPQHF.

The CDR3 DNA follows: TGTGCCAGCAGTTTCCGGGAGGAAGCTTTCTTT. It yields the protein CASSFREEAFF. This chain connects TRBV12-3 or TRBV12-4 to TRBJ1-1; no reliable D call. V lost 3 bases and J 8 bases, leaving 7 bases between the germline ends. This CDR3 comprises 11 residues.

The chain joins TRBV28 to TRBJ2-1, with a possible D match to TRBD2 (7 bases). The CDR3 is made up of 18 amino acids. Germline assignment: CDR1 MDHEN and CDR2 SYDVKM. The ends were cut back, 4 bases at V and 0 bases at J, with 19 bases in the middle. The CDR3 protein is CASSSRWGGPSSYNEQFF. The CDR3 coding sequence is TGTGCCAGCAGTTCCCGTTGGGGGGGGCCCAGCTCCTACAATGAGCAGTTCTTC.

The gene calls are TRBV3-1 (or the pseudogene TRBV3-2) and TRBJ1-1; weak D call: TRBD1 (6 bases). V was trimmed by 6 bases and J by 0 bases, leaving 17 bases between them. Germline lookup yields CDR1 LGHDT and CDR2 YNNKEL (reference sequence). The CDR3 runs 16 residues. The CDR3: CASRKSQGLLNTEAFF. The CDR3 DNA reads TGTGCCAGCAGGAAGTCCCAGGGGCTTTTGAACACTGAAGCTTTCTTT.

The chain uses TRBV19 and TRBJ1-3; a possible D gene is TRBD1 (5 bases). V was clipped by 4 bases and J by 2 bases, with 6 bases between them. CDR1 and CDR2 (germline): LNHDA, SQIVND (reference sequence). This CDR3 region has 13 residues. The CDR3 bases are TGTGCCAGTAGTAGGGGGGCTGGAAACACCATATATTTT. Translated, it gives CASSRGAGNTIYF.

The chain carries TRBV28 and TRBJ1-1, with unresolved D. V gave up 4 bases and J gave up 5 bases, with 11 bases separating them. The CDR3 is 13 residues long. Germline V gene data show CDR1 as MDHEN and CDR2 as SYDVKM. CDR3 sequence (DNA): TGTGCCAGCAGTTCCACCTCCGGGACTGAAGCTTTCTTT. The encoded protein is CASSSTSGTEAFF.

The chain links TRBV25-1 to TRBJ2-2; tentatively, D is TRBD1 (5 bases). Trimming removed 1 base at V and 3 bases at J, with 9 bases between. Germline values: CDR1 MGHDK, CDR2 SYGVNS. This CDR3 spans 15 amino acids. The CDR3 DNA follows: TGTGCCAGCAGTGAATTCAAGGGGCACACCGGGGAGCTGTTTTTT. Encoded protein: CASSEFKGHTGELFF. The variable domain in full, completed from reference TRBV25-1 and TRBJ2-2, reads EADIYQTPRYLVIGTGKKITLECSQTMGHDKMYWYQQDPGMELHLIHYSYGVNSTEKGDLSSESTVSRIRTEHFPLTLESARPSHTSQYLCASSEFKGHTGELFFGEGSRLTVL.

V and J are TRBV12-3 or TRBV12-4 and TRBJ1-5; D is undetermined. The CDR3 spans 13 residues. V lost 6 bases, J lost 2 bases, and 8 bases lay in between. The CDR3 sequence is CASRSGGNQPQHF. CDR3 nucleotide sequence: TGTGCCAGCAGGTCAGGTGGCAATCAGCCCCAGCATTTT.

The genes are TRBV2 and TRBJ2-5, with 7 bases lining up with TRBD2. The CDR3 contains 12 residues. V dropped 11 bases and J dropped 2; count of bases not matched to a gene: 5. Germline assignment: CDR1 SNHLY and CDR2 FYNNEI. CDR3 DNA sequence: TGTGCCGGGAGGGACTCGCAAGAGACCCAGTACTTC. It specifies CAGRDSQETQYF.

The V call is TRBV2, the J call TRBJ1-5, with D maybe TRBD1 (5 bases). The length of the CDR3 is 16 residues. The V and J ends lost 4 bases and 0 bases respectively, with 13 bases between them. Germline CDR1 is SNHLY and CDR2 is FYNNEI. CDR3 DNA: TGTGCCAGCAGTGTAGGACAAGGGGTTAGCAATCAGCCCCAGCATTTT. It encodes CASSVGQGVSNQPQHF.

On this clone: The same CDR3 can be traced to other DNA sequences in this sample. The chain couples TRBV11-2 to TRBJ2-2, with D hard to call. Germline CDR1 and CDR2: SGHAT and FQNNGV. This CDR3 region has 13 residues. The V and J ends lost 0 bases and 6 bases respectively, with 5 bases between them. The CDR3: CASSLDRAGELFF. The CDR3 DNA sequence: TGTGCCAGCAGCTTAGATCGAGCCGGGGAGCTGTTTTTT. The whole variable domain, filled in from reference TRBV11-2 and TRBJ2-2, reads EAGVAQSPRYKIIEKRQSVAFWCNPISGHATLYWYQQILGQGPKLLIQFQNNGVVDDSQLPKDRFSAERLKGVDSTLKIQPAKLEDSAVYLCASSLDRAGELFFGEGSRLTVL.

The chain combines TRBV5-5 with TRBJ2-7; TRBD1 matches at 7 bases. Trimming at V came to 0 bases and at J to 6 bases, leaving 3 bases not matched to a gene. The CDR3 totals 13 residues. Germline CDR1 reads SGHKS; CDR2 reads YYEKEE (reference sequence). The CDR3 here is CASSLEAGGEQYF. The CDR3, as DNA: TGTGCCAGCAGCTTGGAGGCAGGGGGCGAGCAGTACTTC.

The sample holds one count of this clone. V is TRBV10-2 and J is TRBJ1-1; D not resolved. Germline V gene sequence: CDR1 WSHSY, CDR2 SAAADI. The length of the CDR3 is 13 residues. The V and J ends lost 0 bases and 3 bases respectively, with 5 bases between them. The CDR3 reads CASSESGDTEAFF. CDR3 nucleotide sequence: TGCGCCAGCAGTGAGTCCGGAGACACTGAAGCTTTCTTT.

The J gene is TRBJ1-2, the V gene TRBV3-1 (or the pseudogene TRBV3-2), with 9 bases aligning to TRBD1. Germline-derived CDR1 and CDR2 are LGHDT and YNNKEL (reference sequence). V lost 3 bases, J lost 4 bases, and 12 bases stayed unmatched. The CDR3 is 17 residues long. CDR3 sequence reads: CASSHFMDRGWVYGYTF. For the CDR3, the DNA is TGTGCCAGCAGCCATTTCATGGACAGGGGTTGGGTCTATGGCTACACCTTC.

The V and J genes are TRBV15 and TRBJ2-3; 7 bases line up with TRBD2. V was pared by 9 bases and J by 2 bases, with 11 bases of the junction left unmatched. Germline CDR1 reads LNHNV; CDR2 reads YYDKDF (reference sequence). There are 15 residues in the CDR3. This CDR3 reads CATQRRAGNTDTQYF. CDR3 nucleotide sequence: TGTGCCACTCAACGGAGAGCGGGGAACACAGATACGCAGTATTTT.

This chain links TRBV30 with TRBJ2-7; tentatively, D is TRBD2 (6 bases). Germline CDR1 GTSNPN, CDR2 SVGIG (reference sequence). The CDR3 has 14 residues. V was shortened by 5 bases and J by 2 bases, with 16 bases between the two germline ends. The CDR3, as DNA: TGTGCCTGGGGCCGGGCAGGACTAACCTACGAGCAGTACTTC. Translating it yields CAWGRAGLTYEQYF.

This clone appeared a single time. The CDR3 DNA follows: TGTGCCAGCAGCACGGAGGCACCCCTCCACTTT. This translates into CASSTEAPLHF. The genes are TRBV11-3 and TRBJ1-6; no firm D call. In germline, CDR1 is SGHNT, CDR2 YENEEA. This CDR3 region has 11 residues. Trimming took 5 bases from V and 11 from J, leaving 7 bases between them.

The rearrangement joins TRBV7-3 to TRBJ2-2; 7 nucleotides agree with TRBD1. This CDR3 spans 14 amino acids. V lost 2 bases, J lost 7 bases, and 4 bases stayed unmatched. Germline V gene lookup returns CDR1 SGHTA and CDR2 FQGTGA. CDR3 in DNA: TGTGCCAGCAGCTTATCAGGGGGTAACGGGGAGCTGTTTTTT. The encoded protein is CASSLSGGNGELFF.

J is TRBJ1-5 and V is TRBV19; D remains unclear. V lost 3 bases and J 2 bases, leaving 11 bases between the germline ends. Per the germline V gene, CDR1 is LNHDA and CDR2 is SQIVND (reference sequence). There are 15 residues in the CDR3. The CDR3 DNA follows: TGTGCCAGTAGTATTGTAGCGGTGGGCAATCAGCCCCAGCATTTT. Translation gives CASSIVAVGNQPQHF.

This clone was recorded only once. CDR3 residues: CASIRERDRANEQFF. In DNA, the CDR3 is TGTGCCAGCATCAGAGAGCGGGACAGGGCAAATGAGCAGTTCTTC. The chain has TRBV2 and TRBJ2-1, with 9 bases matching TRBD1. With V trimmed by 7 bases and J by 7 bases, 11 bases remained unmatched. The CDR3 contains 15 residues. Germline V gives CDR1 SNHLY, CDR2 FYNNEI.

The DNA for the CDR3 is TGTGCCAGTAGGGACAGCCGACATAGCAATCAGCCCCAGCATTTT. The encoded protein is CASRDSRHSNQPQHF. V is TRBV19 and J is TRBJ1-5; TRBD1 might be the D (6 bases). The germline gives CDR1 LNHDA, CDR2 SQIVND (reference sequence). The V and J ends lost 6 bases and 0 bases respectively, with 12 bases between them. The CDR3 extends over 15 amino acids.

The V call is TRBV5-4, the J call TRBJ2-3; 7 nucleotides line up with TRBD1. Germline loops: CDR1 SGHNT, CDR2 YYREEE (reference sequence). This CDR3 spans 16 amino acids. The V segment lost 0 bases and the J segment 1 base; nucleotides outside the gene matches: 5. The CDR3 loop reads CASSLGQGPGTDTQYF. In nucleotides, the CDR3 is TGTGCCAGCAGCTTGGGACAGGGACCAGGCACAGATACGCAGTATTTT.